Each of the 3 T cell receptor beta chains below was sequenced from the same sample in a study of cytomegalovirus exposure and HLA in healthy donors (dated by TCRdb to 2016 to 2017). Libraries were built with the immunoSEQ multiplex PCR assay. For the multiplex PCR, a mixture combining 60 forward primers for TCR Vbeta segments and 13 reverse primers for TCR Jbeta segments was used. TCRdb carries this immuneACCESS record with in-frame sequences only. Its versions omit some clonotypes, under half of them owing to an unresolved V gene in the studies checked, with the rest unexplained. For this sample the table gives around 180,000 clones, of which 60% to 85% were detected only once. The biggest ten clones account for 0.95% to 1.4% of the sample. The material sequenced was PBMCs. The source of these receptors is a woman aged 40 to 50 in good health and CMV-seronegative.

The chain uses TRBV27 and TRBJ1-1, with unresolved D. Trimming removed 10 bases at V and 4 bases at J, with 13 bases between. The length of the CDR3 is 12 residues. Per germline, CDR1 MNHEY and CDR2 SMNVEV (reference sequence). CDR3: CATSRQSTEAFF. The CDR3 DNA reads TGTGCCACTTCCAGACAAAGCACTGAAGCTTTCTTT.

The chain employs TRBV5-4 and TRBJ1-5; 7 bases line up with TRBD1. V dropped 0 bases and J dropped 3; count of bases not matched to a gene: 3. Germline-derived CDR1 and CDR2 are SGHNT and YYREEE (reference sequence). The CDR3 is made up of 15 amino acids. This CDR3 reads CASSLGGQFNQPQHF. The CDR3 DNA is TGTGCCAGCAGCTTGGGGGGACAGTTCAATCAGCCCCAGCATTTT.

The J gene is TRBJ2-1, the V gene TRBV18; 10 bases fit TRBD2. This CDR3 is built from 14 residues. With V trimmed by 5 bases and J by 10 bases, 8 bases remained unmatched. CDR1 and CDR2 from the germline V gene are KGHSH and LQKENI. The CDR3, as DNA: TGTGCCAGCTCAAGCAGCGGGAGGGTGGAGGAGCAGTTCTTC. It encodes CASSSSGRVEEQFF.